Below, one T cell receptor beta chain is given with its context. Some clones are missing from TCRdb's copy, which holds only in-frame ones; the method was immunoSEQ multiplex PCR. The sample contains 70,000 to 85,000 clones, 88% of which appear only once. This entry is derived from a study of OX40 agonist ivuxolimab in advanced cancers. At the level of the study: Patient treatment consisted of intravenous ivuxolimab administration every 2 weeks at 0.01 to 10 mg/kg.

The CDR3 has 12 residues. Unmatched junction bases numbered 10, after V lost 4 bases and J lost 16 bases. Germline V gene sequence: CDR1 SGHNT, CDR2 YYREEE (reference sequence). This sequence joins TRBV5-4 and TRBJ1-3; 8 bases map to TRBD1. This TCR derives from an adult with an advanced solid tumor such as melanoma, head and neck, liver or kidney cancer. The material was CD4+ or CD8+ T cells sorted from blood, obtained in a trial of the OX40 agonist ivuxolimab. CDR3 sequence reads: CASSQDRAMPYF. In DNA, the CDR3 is TGTGCCAGCAGCCAGGACAGGGCCATGCCCTATTTT.